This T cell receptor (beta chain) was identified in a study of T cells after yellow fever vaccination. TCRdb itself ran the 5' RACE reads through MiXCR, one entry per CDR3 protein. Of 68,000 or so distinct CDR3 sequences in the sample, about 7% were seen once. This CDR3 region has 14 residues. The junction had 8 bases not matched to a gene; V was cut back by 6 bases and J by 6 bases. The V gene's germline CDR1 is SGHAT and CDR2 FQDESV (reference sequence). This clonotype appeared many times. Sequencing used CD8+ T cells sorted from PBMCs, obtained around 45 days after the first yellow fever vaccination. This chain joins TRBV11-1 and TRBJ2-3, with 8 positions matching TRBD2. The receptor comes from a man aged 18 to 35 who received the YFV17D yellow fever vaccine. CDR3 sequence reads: CASSLAGGIDTQYF. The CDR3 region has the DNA TGTGCCAGCAGTCTGGCGGGGGGAATCGATACGCAGTATTTT.